Listed below are T cell receptor beta chains from one sample, sequenced in a study of blood T cell repertoires in COVID-19. TCRdb's table, derived via immunoSEQ multiplex PCR, lists solely in-frame clones and lacks some. The top ten hold more than 2% of the sample, which has more than 80,000 clones, about 80% seen once. The sequencing input was peripheral blood. These receptors were taken from a woman in her 70s with acute or convalescent COVID-19. CDR3s include the opening cysteine and the closing phenylalanine or tryptophan. D genes are given only for firm matches. Size tells how often a clone was seen (once, few, many) or the class of an expanded clone, and some rows leave it out.

J: TRBJ2-1
V: TRBV19
size: .
D: .
DNA: TGTGCCAGTAGTAACTCAGGAACCGATGAGCAGTTCTTC
CDR3: CASSNSGTDEQFF

J: TRBJ2-4
V: TRBV11-3
size: once
D: TRBD1
DNA: TGTGCCAGCAGCTTAGGGGGCTGGGGGACAGGGGTTGACAAAAACATTCAGTACTTC
CDR3: CASSLGGWGTGVDKNIQYF

J: TRBJ2-1
V: TRBV4-1
size: once
D: TRBD2
DNA: TGCGCCAGCAGCCAAGTAGCTAGCGGGGGTTCATTTGAGCAGTTCTTC
CDR3: CASSQVASGGSFEQFF

J: TRBJ2-7
V: TRBV10-2
size: .
D: TRBD1
DNA: TGCGCCAGCACGTTACAGGGGGAATCCTACGAGCAGTACTTC
CDR3: CASTLQGESYEQYF

J: TRBJ2-2
V: TRBV27
size: .
D: .
DNA: TGTGCCAGCAGTCCAGGGGCAGGGTCGAACGCCGGGGAGCTGTTTTTT
CDR3: CASSPGAGSNAGELFF

J: TRBJ1-6
V: TRBV5-1
size: .
D: .
DNA: TGCGCCAGCAGCTTGGGGGGGGTTCAAGATTCACCCCTCCACTTT
CDR3: CASSLGGVQDSPLHF

J: TRBJ1-3
V: TRBV12-5
size: few
D: TRBD1
DNA: TGTGCTAGTGGTTTGTTATCGGGACAGTCAGGCGGAAACACCATATATTTT
CDR3: CASGLLSGQSGGNTIYF

J: TRBJ2-1
V: TRBV27
size: .
D: .
DNA: TGTGCCAGTCATGGGGGGTACAATGAGCAGTTCTTC
CDR3: CASHGGYNEQFF

J: TRBJ2-3
V: TRBV5-1
size: .
D: .
DNA: TGCGCCAGCAGCATCGGGGCAGATACGCAGTATTTT
CDR3: CASSIGADTQYF

J: TRBJ2-2
V: TRBV4-1
size: once
D: TRBD1
DNA: TGCGCCAGCAGTGACAGGGGAAACACCAGGGAGCTGTTTTTT
CDR3: CASSDRGNTRELFF

J: TRBJ2-2
V: TRBV18
size: .
D: .
DNA: TGTGCCAGCTCCCCAAGTCGACTTGTGAACACCGGGGAGCTGTTTTTT
CDR3: CASSPSRLVNTGELFF